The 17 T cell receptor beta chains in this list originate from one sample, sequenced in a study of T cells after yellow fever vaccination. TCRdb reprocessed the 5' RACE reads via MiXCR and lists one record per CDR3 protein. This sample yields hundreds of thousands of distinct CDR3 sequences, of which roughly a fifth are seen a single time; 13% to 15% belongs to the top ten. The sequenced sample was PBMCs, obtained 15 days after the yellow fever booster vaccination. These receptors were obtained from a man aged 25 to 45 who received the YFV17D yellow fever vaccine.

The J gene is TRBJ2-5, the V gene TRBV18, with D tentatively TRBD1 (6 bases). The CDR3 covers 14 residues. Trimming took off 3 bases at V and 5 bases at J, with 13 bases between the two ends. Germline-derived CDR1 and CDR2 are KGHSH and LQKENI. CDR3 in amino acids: CASSPQGSEETQYF. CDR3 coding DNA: TGTGCCAGCTCACCGCAGGGGTCGGAGGAGACCCAGTACTTC.

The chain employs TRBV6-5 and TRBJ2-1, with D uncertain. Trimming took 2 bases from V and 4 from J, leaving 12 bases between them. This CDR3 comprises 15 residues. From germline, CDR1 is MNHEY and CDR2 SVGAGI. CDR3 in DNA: TGTGCCAGCAGTTACGACGGGCCCCAGTACAATGAGCAGTTCTTC. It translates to CASSYDGPQYNEQFF.

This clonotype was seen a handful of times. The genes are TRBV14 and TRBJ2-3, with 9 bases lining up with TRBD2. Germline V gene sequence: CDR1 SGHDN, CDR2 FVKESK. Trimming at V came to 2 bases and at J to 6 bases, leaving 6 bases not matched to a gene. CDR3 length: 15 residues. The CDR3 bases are TGTGCCAGCAGCCAACTGGGACTAGCAGCGGATACGCAGTATTTT. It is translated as CASSQLGLAADTQYF.

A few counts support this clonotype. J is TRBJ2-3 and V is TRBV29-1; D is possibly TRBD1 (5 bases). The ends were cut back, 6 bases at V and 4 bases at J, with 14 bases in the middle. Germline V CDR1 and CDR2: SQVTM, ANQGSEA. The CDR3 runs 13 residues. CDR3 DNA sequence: TGCAGCGTCAGGGATCCTCGGGCAGATACGCAGTATTTT. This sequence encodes CSVRDPRADTQYF.

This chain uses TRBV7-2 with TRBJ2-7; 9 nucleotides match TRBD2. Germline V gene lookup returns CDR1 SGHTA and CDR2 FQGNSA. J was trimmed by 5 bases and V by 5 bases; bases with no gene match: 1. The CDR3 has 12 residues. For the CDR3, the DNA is TGTGCCAGCAGCCGGACTAGCGACGAGCAGTACTTC. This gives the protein CASSRTSDEQYF.

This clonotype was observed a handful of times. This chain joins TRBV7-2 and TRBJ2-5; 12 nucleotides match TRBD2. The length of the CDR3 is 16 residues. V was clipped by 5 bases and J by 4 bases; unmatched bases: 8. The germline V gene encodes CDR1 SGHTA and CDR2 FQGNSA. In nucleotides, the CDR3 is TGTGCCAGCAGCCTACTAGCGGGGGGAGGTGCAGAGACCCAGTACTTC. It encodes CASSLLAGGGAETQYF.

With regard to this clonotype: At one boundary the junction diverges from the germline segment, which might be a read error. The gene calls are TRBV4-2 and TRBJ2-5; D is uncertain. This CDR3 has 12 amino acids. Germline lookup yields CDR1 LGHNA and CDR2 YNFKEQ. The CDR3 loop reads CASSQTSETQDF. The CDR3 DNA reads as TGTGCCAGCAGCCAGACCTCGGAGACCCAGGACTTC.

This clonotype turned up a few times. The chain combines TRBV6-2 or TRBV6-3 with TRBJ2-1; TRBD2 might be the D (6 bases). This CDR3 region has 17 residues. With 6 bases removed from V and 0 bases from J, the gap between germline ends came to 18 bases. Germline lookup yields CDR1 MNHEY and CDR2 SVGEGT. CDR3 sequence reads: CASSDLSSASSYNEQFF. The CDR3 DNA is TGTGCCAGCAGCGACCTCTCTAGCGCGAGCTCCTACAATGAGCAGTTCTTC.

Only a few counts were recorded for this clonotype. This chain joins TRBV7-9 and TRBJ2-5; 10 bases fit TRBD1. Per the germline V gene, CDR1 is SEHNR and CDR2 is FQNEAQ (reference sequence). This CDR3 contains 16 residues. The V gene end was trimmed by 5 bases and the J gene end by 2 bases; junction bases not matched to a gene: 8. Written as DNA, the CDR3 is TGTGCCAGCAGCCCAGGACAGGGGGTAACTCAAGAGACCCAGTACTTC. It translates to CASSPGQGVTQETQYF.

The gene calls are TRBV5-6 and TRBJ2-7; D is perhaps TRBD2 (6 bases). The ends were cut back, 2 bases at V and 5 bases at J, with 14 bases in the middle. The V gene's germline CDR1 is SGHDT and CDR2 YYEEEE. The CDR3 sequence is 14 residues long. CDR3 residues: CASSFRGSVHEQYF. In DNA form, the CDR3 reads TGTGCCAGCAGCTTTCGGGGGTCGGTCCACGAGCAGTACTTC.

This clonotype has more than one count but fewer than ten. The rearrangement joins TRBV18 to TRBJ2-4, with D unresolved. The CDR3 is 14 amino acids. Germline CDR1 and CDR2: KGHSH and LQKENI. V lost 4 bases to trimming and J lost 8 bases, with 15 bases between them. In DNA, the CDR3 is TGTGCCAGCTCACGAGTAGCCGATGCGGACATTCAGTACTTC. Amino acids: CASSRVADADIQYF.

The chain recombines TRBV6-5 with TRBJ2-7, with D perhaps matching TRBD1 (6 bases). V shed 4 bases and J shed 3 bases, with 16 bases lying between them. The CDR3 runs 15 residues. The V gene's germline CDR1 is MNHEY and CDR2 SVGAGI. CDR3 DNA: TGTGCCAGCAGTTCCCGATGGACAGCTAACTACGAGCAGTACTTC. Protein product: CASSSRWTANYEQYF.

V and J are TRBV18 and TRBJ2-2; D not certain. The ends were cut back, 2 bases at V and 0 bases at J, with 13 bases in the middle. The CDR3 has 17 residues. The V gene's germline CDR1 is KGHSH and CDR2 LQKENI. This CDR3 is CASSPIMGIANTGELFF. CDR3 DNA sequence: TGTGCCAGCTCACCAATCATGGGGATTGCGAACACCGGGGAGCTGTTTTTT.

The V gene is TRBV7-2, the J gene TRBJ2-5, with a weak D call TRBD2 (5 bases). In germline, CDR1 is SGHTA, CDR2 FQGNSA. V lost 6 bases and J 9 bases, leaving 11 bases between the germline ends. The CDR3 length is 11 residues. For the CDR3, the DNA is TGTGCCAGCAGTCAGGAGGAAGCCCAGTACTTC. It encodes CASSQEEAQYF. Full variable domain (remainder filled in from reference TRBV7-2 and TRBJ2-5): GAGVSQSPSNKVTEKGKDVELRCDPISGHTALYWYRQSLGQGLEFLIYFQGNSAPDKSGLPSDRFSAERTGGSVSTLTIQRTQQEDSAVYLCASSQEEAQYFGPGTRLLVL.

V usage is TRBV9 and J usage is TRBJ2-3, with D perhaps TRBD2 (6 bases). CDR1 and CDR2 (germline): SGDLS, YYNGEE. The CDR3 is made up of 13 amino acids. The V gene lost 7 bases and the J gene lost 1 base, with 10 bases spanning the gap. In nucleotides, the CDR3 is TGTGCCAGCGGCGGAGGGGGCACAGATACGCAGTATTTT. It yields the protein CASGGGGTDTQYF.

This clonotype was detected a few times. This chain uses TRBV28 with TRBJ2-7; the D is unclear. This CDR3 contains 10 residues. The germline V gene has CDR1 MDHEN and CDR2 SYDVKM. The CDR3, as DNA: TGTGCACCGGCGGCCTACGAGCAGTACTTC. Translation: CAPAAYEQYF.

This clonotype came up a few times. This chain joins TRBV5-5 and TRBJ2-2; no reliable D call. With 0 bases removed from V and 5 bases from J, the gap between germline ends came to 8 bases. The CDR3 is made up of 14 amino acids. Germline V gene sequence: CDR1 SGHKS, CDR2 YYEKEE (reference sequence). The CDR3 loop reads CASSLEDWTGELFF. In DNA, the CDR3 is TGTGCCAGCAGCTTGGAGGATTGGACCGGGGAGCTGTTTTTT.